Below, one T cell receptor (beta chain) is given with its context. TCRdb's table, derived via immunoSEQ multiplex PCR, lists solely in-frame clones and lacks some. The sample lists 50,000 to 65,000 clones, around 93% occurring once. The data originate from a study of technical replicates of blood from a few donors. Germline V gives CDR1 SGHAT, CDR2 FQDESV (reference sequence). V lost 5 bases and J lost 7; bases outside the gene matches: 9. CDR3 length equals 16 residues. Sequencing was done on a sample of PBMCs. The sequence was obtained from a human donor in good health. Some clones in this sample may be carry-over from other donors' samples. V usage is TRBV11-1 and J usage is TRBJ2-1; 12 bases agree with TRBD2. The CDR3 nucleotides are TGTGCCAGCAGCACGACGGAGACTAGCGGGAGTAATGAGCAGTTCTTC. It encodes CASSTTETSGSNEQFF.